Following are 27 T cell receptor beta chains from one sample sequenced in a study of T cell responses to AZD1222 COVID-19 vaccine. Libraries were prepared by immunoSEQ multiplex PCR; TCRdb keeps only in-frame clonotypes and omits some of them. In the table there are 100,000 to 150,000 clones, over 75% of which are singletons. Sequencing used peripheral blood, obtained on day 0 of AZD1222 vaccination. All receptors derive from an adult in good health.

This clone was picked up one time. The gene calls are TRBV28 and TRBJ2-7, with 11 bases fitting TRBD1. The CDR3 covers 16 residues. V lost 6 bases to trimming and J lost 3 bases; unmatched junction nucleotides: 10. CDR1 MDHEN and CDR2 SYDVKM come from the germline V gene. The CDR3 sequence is CASRPHSGTGGYEQYF. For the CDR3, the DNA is TGTGCCAGCAGACCCCACTCCGGGACAGGGGGCTACGAGCAGTACTTC.

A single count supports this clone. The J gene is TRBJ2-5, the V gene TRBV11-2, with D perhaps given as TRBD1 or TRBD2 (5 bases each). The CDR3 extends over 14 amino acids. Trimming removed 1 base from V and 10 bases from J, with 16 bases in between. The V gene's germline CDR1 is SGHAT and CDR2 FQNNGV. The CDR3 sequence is CASSLVGDPWNQYF. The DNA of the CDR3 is TGTGCCAGCAGCTTAGTCGGGGACCCGTGGAACCAGTACTTC.

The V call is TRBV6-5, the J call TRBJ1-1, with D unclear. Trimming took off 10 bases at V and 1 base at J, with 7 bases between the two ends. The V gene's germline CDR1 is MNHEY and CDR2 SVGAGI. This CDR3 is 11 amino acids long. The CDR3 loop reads CATPRNTEAFF. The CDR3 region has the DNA TGTGCCACCCCTAGGAACACTGAAGCTTTCTTT.

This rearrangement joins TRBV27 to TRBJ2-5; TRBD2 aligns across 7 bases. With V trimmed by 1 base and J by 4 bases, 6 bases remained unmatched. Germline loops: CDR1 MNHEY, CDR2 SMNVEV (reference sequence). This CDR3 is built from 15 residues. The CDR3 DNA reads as TGTGCCAGCAGTTTATTAACGGGAGGCTCAGAGACCCAGTACTTC. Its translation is CASSLLTGGSETQYF.

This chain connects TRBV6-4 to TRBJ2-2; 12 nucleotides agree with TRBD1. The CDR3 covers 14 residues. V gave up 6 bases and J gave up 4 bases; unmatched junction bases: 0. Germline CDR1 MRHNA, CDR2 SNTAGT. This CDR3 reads CASRGQGATGELFF. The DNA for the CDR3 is TGTGCCAGCAGGGGACAGGGGGCCACCGGGGAGCTGTTTTTT.

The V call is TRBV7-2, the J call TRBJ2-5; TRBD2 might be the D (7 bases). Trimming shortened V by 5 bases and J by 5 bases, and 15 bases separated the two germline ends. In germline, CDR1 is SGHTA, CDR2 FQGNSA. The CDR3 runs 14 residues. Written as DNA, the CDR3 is TGTGCCAGCAGCCTGTTGGGGGGGCGGGAGACCCAGTACTTC. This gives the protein CASSLLGGRETQYF.

CDR3 bases: TGTGCCAGCAGCCCAGATACGGGAGTAGGGTACAATGAGCAGTTCTTC. Residues: CASSPDTGVGYNEQFF. This chain joins TRBV5-8 and TRBJ2-1; D possibly corresponds to TRBD2 (6 bases). CDR1 and CDR2 (germline): SGHTS, YDEGEE. Trimming took 4 bases from V and 4 from J, leaving 18 bases between them. This CDR3 comprises 16 residues. Looking up the rest from reference TRBV5-8 and TRBJ2-1 gives the full variable domain: EAGVTQSPTHLIKTRGQQATLRCSPISGHTSVYWYQQALGLGLQFLLWYDEGEERNRGNFPPRFSGRQFPNYSSELNVNALELEDSALYLCASSPDTGVGYNEQFFGPGTRLTVL.

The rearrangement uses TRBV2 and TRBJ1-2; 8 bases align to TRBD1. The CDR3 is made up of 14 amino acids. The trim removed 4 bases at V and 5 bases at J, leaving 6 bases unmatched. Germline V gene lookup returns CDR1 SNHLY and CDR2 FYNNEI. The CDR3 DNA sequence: TGTGCCAGCAGTGGCACAGGGGGGGCTTATGGCTACACCTTC. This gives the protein CASSGTGGAYGYTF.

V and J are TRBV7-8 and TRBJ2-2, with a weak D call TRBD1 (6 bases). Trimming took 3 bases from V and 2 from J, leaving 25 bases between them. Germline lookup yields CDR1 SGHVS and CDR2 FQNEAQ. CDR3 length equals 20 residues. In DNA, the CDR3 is TGTGCCAGCAGCTTCCTTGGTCCGGGACAACCCCGTACTAACACCGGGGAGCTGTTTTTT. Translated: CASSFLGPGQPRTNTGELFF.

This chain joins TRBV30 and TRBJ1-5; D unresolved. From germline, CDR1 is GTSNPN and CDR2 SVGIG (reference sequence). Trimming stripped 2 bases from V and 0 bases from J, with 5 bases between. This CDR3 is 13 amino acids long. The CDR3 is CAWSLDSNQPQHF. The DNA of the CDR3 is TGTGCCTGGAGTTTGGATAGCAATCAGCCCCAGCATTTT.

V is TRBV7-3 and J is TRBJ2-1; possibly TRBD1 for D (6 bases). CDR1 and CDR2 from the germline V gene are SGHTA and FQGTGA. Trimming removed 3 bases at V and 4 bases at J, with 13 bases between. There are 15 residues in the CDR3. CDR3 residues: CASSLSLGGYNEQFF. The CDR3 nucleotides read TGTGCCAGCAGCTTGAGCCTAGGGGGTTACAATGAGCAGTTCTTC.

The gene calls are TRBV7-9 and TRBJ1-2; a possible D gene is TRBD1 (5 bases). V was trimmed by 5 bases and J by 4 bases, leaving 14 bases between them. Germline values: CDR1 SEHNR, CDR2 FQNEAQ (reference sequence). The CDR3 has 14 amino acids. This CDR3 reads CASSPPGTVYGYTF. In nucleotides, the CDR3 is TGTGCCAGCAGCCCCCCAGGGACGGTCTATGGCTACACCTTC.

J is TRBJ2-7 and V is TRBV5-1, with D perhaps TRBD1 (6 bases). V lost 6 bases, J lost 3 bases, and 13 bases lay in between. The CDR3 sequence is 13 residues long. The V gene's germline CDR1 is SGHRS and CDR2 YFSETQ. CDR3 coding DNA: TGCGCCAGCACGGGACAAACTATCTACGAGCAGTACTTC. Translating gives CASTGQTIYEQYF.

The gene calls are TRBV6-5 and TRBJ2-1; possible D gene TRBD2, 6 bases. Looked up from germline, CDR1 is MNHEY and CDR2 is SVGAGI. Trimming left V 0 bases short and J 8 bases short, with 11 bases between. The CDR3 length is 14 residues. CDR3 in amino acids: CASSYSGGSDEQFF. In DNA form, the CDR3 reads TGTGCCAGCAGTTACTCTGGGGGGAGCGATGAGCAGTTCTTC.

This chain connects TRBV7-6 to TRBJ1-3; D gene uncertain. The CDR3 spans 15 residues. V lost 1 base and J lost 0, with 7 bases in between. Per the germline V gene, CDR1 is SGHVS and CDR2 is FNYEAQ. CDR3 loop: CASSLVRSSGNTIYF. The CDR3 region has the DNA TGTGCCAGCAGCTTAGTAAGGAGCTCTGGAAACACCATATATTTT. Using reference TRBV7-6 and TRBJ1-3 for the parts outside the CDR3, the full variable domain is GAGVSQSPRYKVTKRGQDVALRCDPISGHVSLYWYRQALGQGPEFLTYFNYEAQQDKSGLPNDRFSAERPEGSISTLTIQRTEQRDSAMYRCASSLVRSSGNTIYFGEGSWLTVV.

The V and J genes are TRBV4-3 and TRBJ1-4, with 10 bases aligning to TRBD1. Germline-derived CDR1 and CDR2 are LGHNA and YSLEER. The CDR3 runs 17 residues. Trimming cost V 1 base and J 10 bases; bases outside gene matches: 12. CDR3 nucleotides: TGCGCCAGCAGCCAAGTCTCGACAGGGGGCCGGGACCGAAAACTGTTTTTT. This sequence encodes CASSQVSTGGRDRKLFF.

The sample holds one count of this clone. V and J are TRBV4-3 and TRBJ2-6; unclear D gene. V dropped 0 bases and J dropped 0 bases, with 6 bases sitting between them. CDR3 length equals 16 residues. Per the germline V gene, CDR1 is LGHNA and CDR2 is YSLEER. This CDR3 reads CASSQEVVSGANVLTF. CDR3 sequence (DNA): TGCGCCAGCAGCCAAGAGGTGGTCTCTGGGGCCAACGTCCTGACTTTC.

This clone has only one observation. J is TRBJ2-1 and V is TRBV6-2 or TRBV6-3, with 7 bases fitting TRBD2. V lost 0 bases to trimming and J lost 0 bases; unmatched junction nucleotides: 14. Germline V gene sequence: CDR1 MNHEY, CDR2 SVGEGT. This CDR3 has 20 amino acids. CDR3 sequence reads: CASSYSHGGSSQSSYNEQFF. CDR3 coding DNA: TGTGCCAGCAGTTACTCTCACGGGGGGAGCAGCCAGAGCTCCTACAATGAGCAGTTCTTC.

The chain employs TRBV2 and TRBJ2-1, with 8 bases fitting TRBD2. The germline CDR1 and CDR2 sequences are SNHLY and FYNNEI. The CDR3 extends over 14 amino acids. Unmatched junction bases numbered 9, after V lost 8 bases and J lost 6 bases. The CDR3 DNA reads TGTGCCAGCCTCCCTAGGACTAGCAGCAATGAGCAGTTCTTC. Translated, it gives CASLPRTSSNEQFF.

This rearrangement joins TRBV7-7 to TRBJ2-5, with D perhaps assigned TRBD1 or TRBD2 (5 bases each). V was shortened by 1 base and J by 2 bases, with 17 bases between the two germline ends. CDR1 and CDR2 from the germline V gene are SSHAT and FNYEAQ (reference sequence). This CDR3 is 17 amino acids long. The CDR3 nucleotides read TGTGCCAGCAGCTTAGACCTGACAGCTGAGGGGCAAGAGACCCAGTACTTC. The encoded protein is CASSLDLTAEGQETQYF.

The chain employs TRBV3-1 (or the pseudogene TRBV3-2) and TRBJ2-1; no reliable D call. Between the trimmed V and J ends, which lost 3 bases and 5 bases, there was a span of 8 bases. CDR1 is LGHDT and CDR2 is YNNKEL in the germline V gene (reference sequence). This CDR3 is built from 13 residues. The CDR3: CASSHGDHNEQFF. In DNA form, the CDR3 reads TGTGCCAGCAGCCACGGCGACCACAATGAGCAGTTCTTC.

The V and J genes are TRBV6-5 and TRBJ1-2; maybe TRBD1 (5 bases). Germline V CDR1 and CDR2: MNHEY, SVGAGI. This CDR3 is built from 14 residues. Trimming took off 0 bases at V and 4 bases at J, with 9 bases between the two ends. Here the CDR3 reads CASSYSAGRYGYTF. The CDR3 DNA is TGTGCCAGCAGTTACTCTGCAGGGCGCTATGGCTACACCTTC.

CDR3 coding DNA: TGTGCCACCCTAGCGGGAGCCCACGAGCAGTACTTC. Encoded protein: CATLAGAHEQYF. The V call is TRBV28, the J call TRBJ2-7; TRBD2 matches at 10 bases. Trimming at V came to 10 bases and at J to 5 bases, leaving 5 bases not matched to a gene. This CDR3 comprises 12 residues. The germline gives CDR1 MDHEN, CDR2 SYDVKM.

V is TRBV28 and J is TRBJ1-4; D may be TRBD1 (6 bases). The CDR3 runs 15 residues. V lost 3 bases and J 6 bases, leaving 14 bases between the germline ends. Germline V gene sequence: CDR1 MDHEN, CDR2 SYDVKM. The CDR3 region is CASSFPQGLDEKLFF. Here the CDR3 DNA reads TGTGCCAGCAGTTTCCCCCAGGGGCTTGATGAAAAACTGTTTTTT.

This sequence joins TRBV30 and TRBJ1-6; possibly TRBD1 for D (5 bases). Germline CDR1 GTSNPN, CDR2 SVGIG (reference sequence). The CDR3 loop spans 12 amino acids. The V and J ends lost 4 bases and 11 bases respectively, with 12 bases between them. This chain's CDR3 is CAWKRGETPLHF. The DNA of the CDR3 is TGTGCCTGGAAGCGGGGGGAGACACCCCTCCACTTT.

The CDR3 region is CSVETGGIGELFF. CDR3 bases: TGCAGCGTTGAAACCGGGGGTATCGGGGAGCTGTTTTTT. V usage is TRBV29-1 and J usage is TRBJ2-2; maybe TRBD2 (6 bases). Trimming left V 2 bases short and J 7 bases short, with 11 bases between. Looked up from germline, CDR1 is SQVTM and CDR2 is ANQGSEA. The CDR3 has 13 residues.

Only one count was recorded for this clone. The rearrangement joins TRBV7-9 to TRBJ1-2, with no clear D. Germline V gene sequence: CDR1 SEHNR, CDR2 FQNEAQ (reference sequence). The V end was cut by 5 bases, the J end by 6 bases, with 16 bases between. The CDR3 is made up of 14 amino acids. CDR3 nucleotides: TGTGCCAGCAGCCCAGTGTATGGATACGATGGCTACACCTTC. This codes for CASSPVYGYDGYTF.